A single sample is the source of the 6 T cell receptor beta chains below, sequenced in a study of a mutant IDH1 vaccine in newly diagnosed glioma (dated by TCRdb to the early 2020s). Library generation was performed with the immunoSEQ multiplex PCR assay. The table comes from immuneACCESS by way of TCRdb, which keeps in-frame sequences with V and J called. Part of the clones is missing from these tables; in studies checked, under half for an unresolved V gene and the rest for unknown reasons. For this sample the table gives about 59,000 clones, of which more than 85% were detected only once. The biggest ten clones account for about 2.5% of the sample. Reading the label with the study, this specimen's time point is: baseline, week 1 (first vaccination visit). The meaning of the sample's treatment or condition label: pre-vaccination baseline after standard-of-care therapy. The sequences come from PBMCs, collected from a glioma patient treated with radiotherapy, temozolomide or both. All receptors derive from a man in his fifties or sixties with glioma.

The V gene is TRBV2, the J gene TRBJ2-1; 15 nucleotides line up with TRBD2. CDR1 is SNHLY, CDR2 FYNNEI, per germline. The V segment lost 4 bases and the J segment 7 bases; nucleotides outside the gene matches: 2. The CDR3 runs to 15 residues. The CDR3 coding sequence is TGTGCCAGCAGTGTCGGGACTAGCGGGAGGAATGAGCAGTTCTTC. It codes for CASSVGTSGRNEQFF.

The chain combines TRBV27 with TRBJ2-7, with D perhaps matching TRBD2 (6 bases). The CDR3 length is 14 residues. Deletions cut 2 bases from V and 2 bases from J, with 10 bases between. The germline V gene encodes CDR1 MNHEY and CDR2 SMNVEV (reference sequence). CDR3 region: CASSLAGPTYEQYF. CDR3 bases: TGTGCCAGCAGTTTAGCGGGGCCTACCTACGAGCAGTACTTC.

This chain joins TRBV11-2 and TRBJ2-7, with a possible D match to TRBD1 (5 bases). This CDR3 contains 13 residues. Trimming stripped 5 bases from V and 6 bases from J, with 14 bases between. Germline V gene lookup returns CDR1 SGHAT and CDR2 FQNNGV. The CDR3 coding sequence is TGTGCCAGCAGCCTCCAAGCAGGGATCGAGCAGTACTTC. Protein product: CASSLQAGIEQYF.

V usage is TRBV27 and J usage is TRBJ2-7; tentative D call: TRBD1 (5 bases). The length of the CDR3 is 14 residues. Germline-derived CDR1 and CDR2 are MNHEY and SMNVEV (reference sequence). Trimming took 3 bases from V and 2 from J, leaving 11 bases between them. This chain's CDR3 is CASSFEAGPYEQYF. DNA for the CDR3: TGTGCCAGCAGTTTTGAGGCAGGGCCCTACGAGCAGTACTTC.

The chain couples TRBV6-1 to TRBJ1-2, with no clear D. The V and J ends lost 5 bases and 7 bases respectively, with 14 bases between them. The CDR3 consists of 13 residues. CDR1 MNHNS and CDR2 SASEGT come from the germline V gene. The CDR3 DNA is TGTGCCAGCAGTTTCCGGACGCCGGGTGGCTACACCTTC. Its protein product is CASSFRTPGGYTF.

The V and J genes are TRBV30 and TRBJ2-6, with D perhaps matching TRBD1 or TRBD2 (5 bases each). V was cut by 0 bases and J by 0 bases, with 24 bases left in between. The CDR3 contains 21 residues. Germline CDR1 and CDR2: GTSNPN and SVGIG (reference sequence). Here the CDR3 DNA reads TGTGCCTGGAGTGTATGGGCCAAGCGGCAGGGCATCAACTCTGGGGCCAACGTCCTGACTTTC. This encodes CAWSVWAKRQGINSGANVLTF.